These T cell receptor beta chains were read from a single sample in a study of cytomegalovirus exposure and HLA in healthy donors. Clones were sequenced by immunoSEQ multiplex PCR, and TCRdb holds only the in-frame ones, with some missing. Altogether hundreds of thousands of clones are present, around 73% being singletons, with the ten largest covering 3.8%. The material sequenced was PBMCs. The receptors shown here come from a male donor in good health and CMV-seronegative. Both conserved end residues are trimmed from each CDR3.

len: 11
v_gene: TRBV9
CDR3aa: ASSVGDGNTIY

len: 14
v_gene: TRBV15
CDR3aa: ATSRGGTGAQETQY

len: 12
v_gene: TRBV7-6
CDR3aa: ASSLEGAAYEQY

len: 14
v_gene: TRBV4-1
CDR3aa: ASSQGLAGNTGELF

len: 11
v_gene: TRBV15
CDR3aa: ATSRDVGETQY

len: 13
v_gene: TRBV7-7
CDR3aa: ASSSSGQGGYGYT

len: 13
v_gene: TRBV11-2
CDR3aa: ASSSRDSPNEKLF

len: 13
v_gene: TRBV5-1
CDR3aa: ASTNAGPGNTEAF

len: 13
v_gene: TRBV4-1
CDR3aa: ASSQVNGLTDEQF

len: 15
v_gene: TRBV4-2
CDR3aa: ASSQGQGWMNTGELF

len: 13
v_gene: TRBV9
CDR3aa: ASSDGQEANYGYT

len: 14
v_gene: TRBV5-6
CDR3aa: ASSVTQGRSSYEQY

len: 14
v_gene: TRBV11-2
CDR3aa: ASSFGGTGGGETQY

len: 16
v_gene: TRBV4-1
CDR3aa: ASRHVGSLNANTGELF

len: 13
v_gene: TRBV14
CDR3aa: ASRERGALTDTQY

len: 10
v_gene: TRBV2
CDR3aa: ASLTSAYEQY

len: 14
v_gene: TRBV15
CDR3aa: ATSRGSASGYNEQF

len: 11
v_gene: TRBV6-6
CDR3aa: ATKDRVKNEQF

len: 16
v_gene: TRBV5-1
CDR3aa: ASSSPTGATGLDEKLF

len: 10
v_gene: TRBV7-9
CDR3aa: ASSLAEDTQY

len: 9
v_gene: TRBV29-1
CDR3aa: SKRSGDTQY

len: 13
v_gene: TRBV5-4
CDR3aa: ASSRRGALNYGYT

len: 14
v_gene: TRBV30
CDR3aa: AWSKRTGLGGTEAF

len: 11
v_gene: TRBV19
CDR3aa: ASSLAGADTQY

len: 13
v_gene: TRBV11-1
CDR3aa: ASSPRTRSNYGYT

len: 12
v_gene: TRBV9
CDR3aa: ASSPGPAGGEQY

len: 13
v_gene: TRBV9
CDR3aa: ASSVGPGGAAEAF

len: 13
v_gene: TRBV5-5
CDR3aa: ASSFGGTGNTEAF

len: 15
v_gene: TRBV4-2
CDR3aa: ASSPTPGQGSGGELF

len: 11
v_gene: TRBV11-2
CDR3aa: ASSPGAFYEQY

len: 17
v_gene: TRBV19
CDR3aa: ASQVFFHRGTTANGELF

len: 12
v_gene: TRBV19
CDR3aa: ASSPPDRTYEQY

len: 12
v_gene: TRBV7-6
CDR3aa: ASSLLAGVNEQF